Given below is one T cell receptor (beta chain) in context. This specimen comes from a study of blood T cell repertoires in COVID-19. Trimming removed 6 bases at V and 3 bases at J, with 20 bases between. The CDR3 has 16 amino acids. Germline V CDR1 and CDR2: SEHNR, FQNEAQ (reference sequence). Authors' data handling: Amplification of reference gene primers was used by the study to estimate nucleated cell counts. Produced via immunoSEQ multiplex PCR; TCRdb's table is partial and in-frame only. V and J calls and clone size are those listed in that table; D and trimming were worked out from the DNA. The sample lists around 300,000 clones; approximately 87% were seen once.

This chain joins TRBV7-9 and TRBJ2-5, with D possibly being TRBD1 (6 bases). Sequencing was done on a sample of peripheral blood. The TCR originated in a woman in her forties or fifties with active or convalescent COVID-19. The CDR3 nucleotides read TGTGCCAGCAGACAGCTAGGGGGATCGTCCAAAGAGACCCAGTACTTC. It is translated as CASRQLGGSSKETQYF. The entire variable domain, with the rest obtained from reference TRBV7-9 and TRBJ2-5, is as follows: DTGVSQNPRHKITKRGQNVTFRCDPISEHNRLYWYRQTLGQGPEFLTYFQNEAQLEKSRLLSDRFSAERPKGSFSTLEIQRTEQGDSAMYLCASRQLGGSSKETQYFGPGTRLLVL.